The rows below give T cell receptor beta chains drawn from one sample of a study of T cells in Graves' hyperthyroidism and ophthalmopathy. Via MiXCR, TCRdb re-called the multiplex PCR reads, giving one row per CDR3 protein. The data hold about 690,000 distinct CDR3 sequences, with approximately 15% observed a single time. Material: blood. These receptors were taken from a man in his forties or fifties with Graves' hyperthyroidism. Both conserved end residues are part of each CDR3. A D gene is named only where the DNA matches it firmly. Expanded clones are given a class, and other clones once, few, many or no size at all.

D,V,J,size,DNA,CDR3
TRBD1,TRBV6-1,TRBJ1-5,-,TGTGCCAGCTGGGACAGGACAAATCAGCCCCAGCATTTT,CASWDRTNQPQHF
-,TRBV7-9,TRBJ2-3,few,TGTGCCAGCAGGGCAGGCCCAGATACGCAGTATTTT,CASRAGPDTQYF
TRBD2,TRBV2,TRBJ2-5,-,TGTGCCAGCAGCCACCCCGGGACTAGCGGGACTTACCAAGAGACCCAGTACTTC,CASSHPGTSGTYQETQYF
TRBD2,TRBV11-2,TRBJ2-1,many,TGTGCCAGCAGCGGGGGGACTAGCGGGAGTTGGGTCCGGTTCTTC,CASSGGTSGSWVRFF
TRBD2,TRBV7-2,TRBJ2-7,many,TGTGCCAGCAGCAACCAGCGGGACCGCTACGAGCAGTACTTC,CASSNQRDRYEQYF
-,TRBV24-1,TRBJ1-1,few,TGTGCCACCAGTGACCATTCCGAAGTAGAAGCTTTCTTT,CATSDHSEVEAFF
TRBD2,TRBV6-2/TRBV6-3,TRBJ2-5,few,TGTGCCAGCAGTTGGCACCCATCGCGGGGGGCCCAAGAGACCCAGTACTTC,CASSWHPSRGAQETQYF
-,TRBV19,TRBJ2-7,few,TGTGCCGCAGCCTCTAGAGCAGACAGCCTGGAGCAGTACTTC,CAAASRADSLEQYF
-,TRBV27,TRBJ2-1,many,TGTGCCAGCCTCAATGACGGGGGAGACATCAATGAGCAGTTCTTC,CASLNDGGDINEQFF
TRBD2,TRBV7-2,TRBJ2-7,-,TGTGCCAGCAGCTCCCTGGGGGGGGAGGGCTCCTACGAGCAGTACTTC,CASSSLGGEGSYEQYF
TRBD2,TRBV5-1,TRBJ2-3,few,TGCGCCAGCAGCTTGGTGCTTAGCGGGAGCGCAGATACGCAGTATTTT,CASSLVLSGSADTQYF
-,TRBV19,TRBJ1-1,-,TGTGCCAGTAGTACAGCCTTGAACACTGAAGCTTTCTTT,CASSTALNTEAFF
TRBD2,TRBV28,TRBJ2-2,-,TGTGCCAGCGAATCAAACTCCGGGACTAGCGACCACACCGGGGAGCTGTTTTTT,CASESNSGTSDHTGELFF
-,TRBV20-1,TRBJ1-5,-,TGCAGTGCCAGAAGAGGGGGAGCTCGTGTCAATCAGGCCCAGCATTTT,CSARRGGARVNQAQHF
-,TRBV28,TRBJ2-7,many,TGTGCCAGCAGTTTCTCAGCGGACTCCTACGAGCAGTACTTC,CASSFSADSYEQYF
TRBD2,TRBV20-1,TRBJ2-1,many,TGCAGTGCACTATCCCGGGGGGGAGCTTCCTACAATGAGCAGTTCTTC,CSALSRGGASYNEQFF
-,TRBV12-3/TRBV12-4,TRBJ1-1,-,TGTGCCAGCACCCCGAACCAGGGAGTTGAACCTTTCTTT,CASTPNQGVEPFF
-,TRBV18,TRBJ2-7,many,TGTGCCAGCTCACCACCAAGCGGAGGGTACGAGCAGTACTTC,CASSPPSGGYEQYF
-,TRBV7-9,TRBJ1-1,many,TGTGCCAGCAGCTTCTTGCTACAGGCTCCGAAAGTAAACACTGAAGCTTTCTTT,CASSFLLQAPKVNTEAFF
-,TRBV12-3/TRBV12-4,TRBJ2-4,few,TGTGCCAGCAGTTTAGGGGACGTAGCACCTAAGTTGTACTTC,CASSLGDVAPKLYF
-,TRBV2,TRBJ2-5,many,TGTGCCAGCAGTGGGGTAAGAGGTGTTGGAGAGACCCAGTACTTC,CASSGVRGVGETQYF
-,TRBV6-9,TRBJ2-2,-,TGTGCCAGCAGTTACGGACACAACACCGGGGAGCTGTTTTTT,CASSYGHNTGELFF
TRBD2,TRBV2,TRBJ2-3,many,TGTGCCAGCAGTGAAGTTACGGGACTAGCGTTCACAGATACGCAGTATTTT,CASSEVTGLAFTDTQYF
-,TRBV3-1,TRBJ2-1,many,TGTGCCAGCAGCCAAGTGACGCTCGAGCAGTTCTTC,CASSQVTLEQFF
-,TRBV28,TRBJ1-1,-,TGTGCCAGCAGCCCCGAAGGACGGACGAGGGCTTTCTTT,CASSPEGRTRAFF
TRBD1,TRBV11-3,TRBJ2-2,-,TGTGCCAGCAGCCACGACAGGGACACCGGGGAGCTGTTTTTT,CASSHDRDTGELFF
TRBD2,TRBV20-1,TRBJ2-3,-,TGCAGTGCTGCCGGGACTAGCGGGAGCGTGGGCACAGATACGCAGTATTTT,CSAAGTSGSVGTDTQYF
-,TRBV2,TRBJ2-3,-,TGTGCCAGCAGTGAACGGGTTTTGGAGCCCTGGGGCACAGATACGCAGTATTTT,CASSERVLEPWGTDTQYF
TRBD1,TRBV5-1,TRBJ1-1,-,TGCGCCAGCAGCGGGGAGGAACGGGACAGGGGATTTCGAAGGTCCACTGAAGCTTTCTTT,CASSGEERDRGFRRSTEAFF
-,TRBV12-3/TRBV12-4,TRBJ1-5,-,TGTGCCAGCAGCACGACCCAAACCCATCAGCCCCAGCATTTT,CASSTTQTHQPQHF
-,TRBV5-1,TRBJ2-5,-,TGCGCCAGCAGCTTGGGCAATATGCCGGGACACTTC,CASSLGNMPGHF
-,TRBV5-1,TRBJ2-5,-,TGCGCCAGCAGCTTAAGGCCCGGGCCCCAAGAGACCCAGTACTTC,CASSLRPGPQETQYF
-,TRBV5-1,TRBJ2-2,once,TGCGCCAGCAGCACTGTACCAGTGGGAGGCACCGGGGAGCTGTTTTTT,CASSTVPVGGTGELFF
-,TRBV9,TRBJ2-6,-,TGTGCCAGCACCGCAGGGGTTTCTGGGGCCAACGTCCTGACTTTC,CASTAGVSGANVLTF
TRBD1,TRBV29-1,TRBJ1-2,-,TGCAGCACGGGACAGTGGGGAATAACTGGCTACACCTTC,CSTGQWGITGYTF
TRBD2,TRBV28,TRBJ2-5,many,TGTGCCAGCAGTTTTCAGCTAGCGGGAGGATATTGGGAGACCCAGTACTTC,CASSFQLAGGYWETQYF
-,TRBV5-1,TRBJ2-3,many,TGCGCCAGCAGCTTGACAGGAATTACAGATACGCAGTATTTT,CASSLTGITDTQYF
-,TRBV11-2,TRBJ2-7,-,TGTGCCAGCAGCTTCGGACTGGACGGGGGCTACGAGCAGTACTTC,CASSFGLDGGYEQYF
TRBD2,TRBV11-2,TRBJ2-3,few,TGTGCCAGCAGTGAAAAGGTAGTAGCGGGACCAGATACGCAGTATTTT,CASSEKVVAGPDTQYF
-,TRBV19,TRBJ2-2,-,TGTGCCAGTATCAGGACGAACACCGGGGAGCTGTTTTTT,CASIRTNTGELFF
TRBD1,TRBV28,TRBJ1-2,-,TGTGCCAGCAGCCACTATGGGACAGGGGGTTTTGGCTACACCTTC,CASSHYGTGGFGYTF
-,TRBV12-3/TRBV12-4,TRBJ2-1,few,TGTGCCAGCAGCCTAGTGAGAGAACTACCCAATGAGCAGTTCTTC,CASSLVRELPNEQFF
TRBD2,TRBV5-5,TRBJ2-1,many,TGTGCCAGCAGCTCCCGACGGGGAGCGGGAGAATACAATGAGCAGTTCTTC,CASSSRRGAGEYNEQFF
-,TRBV20-1,TRBJ2-1,many,TGCAGTGCTAGAGACGGAGGGGGCTTCTACAATGAGCAGTTCTTC,CSARDGGGFYNEQFF
-,TRBV7-2,TRBJ1-1,many,TGTGCCAGCAGCCATCCCCCCCCAGGACCCTTCAACACTGAAGCTTTCTTT,CASSHPPPGPFNTEAFF
-,TRBV30,TRBJ2-7,many,TGTGCCTGGAGCGATGGGACGTACTTGAGCTCCTACGAGCAGTACTTC,CAWSDGTYLSSYEQYF
TRBD2,TRBV28,TRBJ2-7,many,TGTGCCAGCAGTGGGGGGGGTAGCGGGACCACCTACGAGCAGTACTTC,CASSGGGSGTTYEQYF
-,TRBV19,TRBJ1-1,many,TGTGCCACCTCCCCTTGGGGCACCCGGAACACTGAAGCTTTCTTT,CATSPWGTRNTEAFF
-,TRBV12-3/TRBV12-4,TRBJ2-1,many,TGTGCCAGCAGTGAGACGACGGGAGTGGGCGCCAATGAGCAGTTCTTC,CASSETTGVGANEQFF
-,TRBV28,TRBJ1-1,-,TGTGCCAGCTACCTCCGGGACAACACTGGAGCTTTCTTT,CASYLRDNTGAFF